This passage covers 14 T cell receptor beta chains from one sample sequenced in a study of T-cell reconstitution after alpha-beta-depleted transplantation in children. Unique molecular identifiers were used to barcode this TCRbeta library. TCRdb reprocessed the PCR reads with MiXCR, giving one entry per CDR3 protein. Of a few hundred thousand distinct CDR3 sequences listed, around 19% are singletons. Sequenced here: PBMCs from the stem cell graft donor, sampled from the stem cell graft. The receptors stem from a human donor who donated a stem cell graft to a child with acute lymphoblastic leukemia.

The chain uses TRBV7-3 and TRBJ2-1, with D uncertain. Trimming took 5 bases from V and 5 from J, leaving 16 bases between them. CDR1 SGHTA and CDR2 FQGTGA come from the germline V gene. The CDR3 length is 15 residues. CDR3 residues: CASSPESFGNNEQFF. CDR3 sequence (DNA): TGTGCCAGCAGCCCCGAATCGTTCGGAAACAATGAGCAGTTCTTC.

This clonotype was counted between two and nine times. This chain joins TRBV5-1 and TRBJ2-3, with D perhaps TRBD2 (6 bases). V lost 0 bases, J lost 11 bases, and 19 bases lay in between. The germline V gene has CDR1 SGHRS and CDR2 YFSETQ. The CDR3 runs 15 residues. In DNA, the CDR3 is TGCGCCAGCAGCTTGGATTCTAGCAGCCCCGGGGGGCAGTATTTT. Translated, it gives CASSLDSSSPGGQYF.

This clonotype was counted between two and nine times. The chain employs TRBV20-1 and TRBJ2-1; TRBD1 is a possible D gene (5 bases). Deletions cut 2 bases from V and 0 bases from J, with 8 bases between. Germline values: CDR1 DFQATT, CDR2 SNEGSKA (reference sequence). The CDR3 is 14 residues long. CDR3 DNA: TGCAGTGCTAGACCCAGGGACTCCTACAATGAGCAGTTCTTC. Its translation: CSARPRDSYNEQFF.

The V call is TRBV13, the J call TRBJ2-7, with no clear D. V was shortened by 1 base and J by 3 bases, with 10 bases between the two germline ends. Germline V gene lookup returns CDR1 PRHDT and CDR2 FYEKMQ (reference sequence). This CDR3 is built from 14 residues. The chain's CDR3 is CASSLVLRVYEQYF. CDR3 sequence (DNA): TGTGCCAGCAGCTTAGTCCTGAGAGTCTACGAGCAGTACTTC.

The chain combines TRBV7-9 with TRBJ1-5, with TRBD1 matching over 7 bases. V shed 5 bases, J shed 2 bases, and the junction held 9 bases outside the gene matches. Germline V gene data show CDR1 as SEHNR and CDR2 as FQNEAQ (reference sequence). The CDR3 runs to 16 residues. CDR3 DNA: TGTGCCAGCAGCCCCACGCCAGGGGGAGGCAATCAGCCCCAGCATTTT. It yields the protein CASSPTPGGGNQPQHF.

V and J are TRBV3-1 and TRBJ1-2; no firm D call. Trimming pared 3 bases from V and 7 bases from J, leaving 15 bases between. CDR1 LGHDT and CDR2 YNNKEL come from the germline V gene (reference sequence). The length of the CDR3 is 14 residues. CDR3 nucleotide sequence: TGTGCCAGCAGCCACCTGGATCGGACCGCTGGCTACACCTTC. Translated, it gives CASSHLDRTAGYTF.

The chain recombines TRBV19 with TRBJ2-1; D remains ambiguous. Trimming took 5 bases from V and 6 from J, leaving 14 bases between them. CDR3 length equals 14 residues. Germline V lookup: CDR1 LNHDA, CDR2 SQIVND (reference sequence). Here the CDR3 DNA reads TGTGCCAGTAGTGCCCGGGCTTGGGCCAATGAGCAGTTCTTC. Translated: CASSARAWANEQFF.

The chain uses TRBV6-1 and TRBJ1-3, with unresolved D. From germline, CDR1 is MNHNS and CDR2 SASEGT. The germline V and J ends were trimmed by 8 bases and 0 bases, with 11 bases remaining between them. CDR3 length equals 14 residues. The CDR3 loop is CASRPPRSGNTIYF. In DNA form, the CDR3 reads TGTGCCAGCCGACCTCCTCGCTCTGGAAACACCATATATTTT.

V is TRBV4-1 and J is TRBJ2-7; D unresolved. CDR3 length: 18 amino acids. V lost 7 bases and J 2 bases, leaving 27 bases between the germline ends. CDR1 is MGHRA, CDR2 YSYEKL, per germline. CDR3 loop: CASTLPGQTVKGPYEQYF. In DNA, the CDR3 is TGCGCCAGCACCCTACCGGGCCAGACGGTGAAGGGTCCCTACGAGCAGTACTTC.

V and J are TRBV29-1 and TRBJ1-2, with D possibly matching TRBD1 (6 bases). Germline V gene lookup returns CDR1 SQVTM and CDR2 ANQGSEA. V was cut by 4 bases and J by 2 bases, with 11 bases left in between. The CDR3 is 13 amino acids. Written as DNA, the CDR3 is TGCAGCGTTGGGGGGGCGCGAAACTATGGCTACACCTTC. Amino acid sequence: CSVGGARNYGYTF.

Only a few counts were recorded for this clonotype. CDR3 sequence: CASSHGRENYGYTF. Here the CDR3 DNA reads TGTGCCAGCAGTCATGGGCGAGAAAACTATGGCTACACCTTC. V usage is TRBV7-3 and J usage is TRBJ1-2; D is undetermined. V shed 6 bases and J shed 2 bases, with 13 bases lying between them. This CDR3 is built from 14 residues. The germline V gene has CDR1 SGHTA and CDR2 FQGTGA.

The CDR3 DNA reads as TGTGCCAGCAGCCAGCACTTCCTTAGCGGGAGGGGAACCGGGGAGCTGTTTTTT. It encodes CASSQHFLSGRGTGELFF. The rearrangement links TRBV3-1 to TRBJ2-2, with 11 bases lining up with TRBD2. This CDR3 has 18 residues. The germline V gene encodes CDR1 LGHDT and CDR2 YNNKEL (reference sequence). V was clipped by 3 bases and J by 5 bases; unmatched bases: 11.

This clonotype was counted between two and nine times. The V and J genes are TRBV20-1 and TRBJ2-1; TRBD1 or TRBD2 may be the D gene (5 bases each). Looked up from germline, CDR1 is DFQATT and CDR2 is SNEGSKA (reference sequence). CDR3 length: 14 amino acids. CDR3 sequence (DNA): TGCGGATCCTCGAGGGGCAGCTCCTACAATGAGCAGTTCTTC. This sequence encodes CGSSRGSSYNEQFF.

Ten or more counts support this clonotype. The chain employs TRBV5-6 and TRBJ2-1, with 9 bases lining up with TRBD2. V lost 3 bases and J lost 16; bases outside the gene matches: 11. CDR3 size: 13 residues. Germline-derived CDR1 and CDR2 are SGHDT and YYEEEE. Here the CDR3 reads CASSSRVGLADFF. CDR3 DNA: TGTGCCAGCAGCTCCCGAGTGGGACTAGCCGACTTCTTC.